The T cell receptor (beta chain) under discussion was sequenced for a study of T-cell reconstitution after alpha-beta-depleted transplantation in children. Preparing the TCRbeta library involved the use of unique molecular identifiers. TCRdb re-called the PCR reads with MiXCR, one entry per CDR3 protein. This sample has tens of thousands of distinct CDR3 sequences; 11% occur once, and the top ten carry 20% to 30%. Germline V CDR1 and CDR2: MNHEY, SMNVEV (reference sequence). The V gene lost 5 bases and the J gene lost 9 bases, with 17 bases spanning the gap. This CDR3 has 14 amino acids. This clonotype was detected many times.

The rearrangement joins TRBV27 to TRBJ1-5; maybe TRBD1 (6 bases). Sequences were derived from PBMCs from the stem cell graft donor, sampled from the stem cell graft. The clonotype originates from a human donor who donated a stem cell graft to a child with chronic granulomatous disease. The CDR3 spells CASSRDGGLWPQHF. The CDR3 region has the DNA TGTGCCAGCAGTCGGGACGGGGGCCTCTGGCCCCAGCATTTT.